One and the same sample provided the 11 T cell receptor beta chains below, sequenced in a study of blood T cell repertoires in COVID-19. The protocol was immunoSEQ multiplex PCR, while the TCRdb copy is restricted to in-frame clones and leaves out a portion. The table records 140,000 to 150,000 clones, more than 80% of them present only once. What was sequenced was PBMCs or T cells enriched from blood (not recorded which). The receptor source for this set is a man aged 50 to 59 who had recovered from COVID-19.

The rearrangement uses TRBV28 and TRBJ2-6, with 10 nucleotides matching TRBD2. Germline loops: CDR1 MDHEN, CDR2 SYDVKM. The CDR3 extends over 17 amino acids. V lost 6 bases to trimming and J lost 2 bases; unmatched junction nucleotides: 7. The CDR3 region has the DNA TGTGCCAGCAGCGATAGCGGGAGGAGGGCTGGGGCCAACGTCCTGACTTTC. Its translation: CASSDSGRRAGANVLTF.

The J gene is TRBJ1-4, the V gene TRBV28, with a tentative D call TRBD1 (6 bases). Germline CDR1 is MDHEN and CDR2 is SYDVKM. This CDR3 contains 13 residues. The ends were cut back, 6 bases at V and 5 bases at J, with 10 bases in the middle. This CDR3 reads CASSQTGNEKLFF. The DNA of the CDR3 is TGTGCCAGCAGCCAAACAGGGAATGAAAAACTGTTTTTT.

V and J are TRBV5-4 and TRBJ2-7; 10 nucleotides align to TRBD1. The germline V gene encodes CDR1 SGHNT and CDR2 YYREEE (reference sequence). Trimming cost V 4 bases and J 6 bases; bases outside gene matches: 16. The length of the CDR3 is 17 residues. The CDR3 DNA reads TGTGCCAGCAGCGTGGGGGCGGGACAGGGGAGATACTCCGAGCAGTACGTC. It translates to CASSVGAGQGRYSEQYV.

This clone showed up just once. The chain has TRBV6-5 and TRBJ2-4; a weak D match, TRBD1 (5 bases). This CDR3 is built from 14 residues. Between the trimmed V and J ends, which lost 6 bases and 0 bases, there was a span of 9 bases. CDR1 is MNHEY and CDR2 is SVGAGI in the germline V gene. The DNA for the CDR3 is TGTGCCAGCAGAGACAGCATAGCCAAAAACATTCAGTACTTC. Translating gives CASRDSIAKNIQYF.

V usage is TRBV11-2 and J usage is TRBJ1-3; D uncertain. From germline, CDR1 is SGHAT and CDR2 FQNNGV. Trimming took 5 bases from V and 0 from J, leaving 5 bases between them. The CDR3 is 13 residues long. The CDR3 spells CASSGSSGNTIYF. In nucleotides, the CDR3 is TGTGCCAGCAGCGGTAGCTCTGGAAACACCATATATTTT.

The chain employs TRBV29-1 and TRBJ2-5, with 7 nucleotides matching TRBD2. The CDR3 contains 14 residues. V trimming: 4 bases; J trimming: 1 base; junction bases outside the gene matches: 6. CDR1 is SQVTM, CDR2 ANQGSEA, per germline. The CDR3 bases are TGCAGCGTTGGGGAGGGGAGAGGCCAAGAGACCCAGTACTTC. Translating gives CSVGEGRGQETQYF.

This clone was observed once. The rearrangement joins TRBV19 to TRBJ2-7; 8 nucleotides agree with TRBD1. CDR1 LNHDA and CDR2 SQIVND come from the germline V gene (reference sequence). V gave up 10 bases and J gave up 3 bases; unmatched junction bases: 11. CDR3 size: 14 residues. The CDR3 loop reads CATSRGQANYEQYF. CDR3 bases: TGTGCCACCAGCAGGGGACAGGCAAACTACGAGCAGTACTTC.

This clone was observed once. The chain couples TRBV19 to TRBJ1-6; D not certain. Germline CDR1 and CDR2: LNHDA and SQIVND (reference sequence). V lost 3 bases, J lost 8 bases, and 8 bases lay in between. The CDR3 length is 13 residues. This CDR3 reads CASSILGDSPLHF. CDR3 in DNA: TGTGCCAGTAGTATTCTTGGAGATTCACCCCTCCACTTT.

This sequence joins TRBV7-2 and TRBJ1-1; TRBD1 is a possible D gene (5 bases). V lost 5 bases to trimming and J lost 1 base, with 14 bases between them. Germline V gene sequence: CDR1 SGHTA, CDR2 FQGNSA. The CDR3 has 15 residues. For the CDR3, the DNA is TGTGCCAGCAGCCCCCGGACAAGGGGGAACACTGAAGCTTTCTTT. Translating gives CASSPRTRGNTEAFF.

Only one count was recorded for this clone. The chain links TRBV19 to TRBJ1-1; possible D gene TRBD1, 5 bases. Trimming shortened V by 5 bases and J by 1 base, and 8 bases separated the two germline ends. Germline values: CDR1 LNHDA, CDR2 SQIVND (reference sequence). The CDR3 has 13 amino acids. In DNA, the CDR3 is TGTGCCAGTAGTTTCACAGGGAACACTGAAGCTTTCTTT. It specifies CASSFTGNTEAFF.

V usage is TRBV5-1 and J usage is TRBJ1-4; TRBD1 matches at 7 bases. CDR1 and CDR2 (germline): SGHRS, YFSETQ. Losses at the gene ends were 1 base for V and 8 bases for J; bases not matched to a gene: 14. The CDR3 covers 17 residues. The CDR3 DNA reads as TGCGCCAGCAGCTTGACAGGGGTTCAGCTGGTTGGCGAAAAACTGTTTTTT. It translates to CASSLTGVQLVGEKLFF.